The 28 T cell receptor beta chains below come from one sample, sequenced in a study of cytomegalovirus exposure and HLA in healthy donors. Primers for the PCR totalled 60 Vbeta and 13 Jbeta. Only in-frame clones appear in the TCRdb table, and some are missing; sequencing was by immunoSEQ multiplex PCR. Of under 200,000 clones in the sample, over 65% were seen once. The material sequenced was PBMCs. These receptors all stem from a woman aged 30 to 39 in good health and CMV-seronegative.

The V gene is TRBV6-5, the J gene TRBJ2-7; TRBD2 is a possible D gene (5 bases). The length of the CDR3 is 13 residues. Trimming shortened V by 5 bases and J by 3 bases, and 11 bases separated the two germline ends. Germline V gives CDR1 MNHEY, CDR2 SVGAGI. The CDR3 reads CASSKPGSYEQYF. For the CDR3, the DNA is TGTGCCAGCAGTAAGCCGGGAAGCTACGAGCAGTACTTC.

V and J are TRBV18 and TRBJ1-6, with D possibly TRBD1 on 5 matching bases. Germline V gene sequence: CDR1 KGHSH, CDR2 LQKENI. V was pared by 3 bases and J by 4 bases, with 16 bases between. This CDR3 spans 17 amino acids. As DNA, the CDR3 is TGTGCCAGCTCACCCCAGCCACAGGTGACATATAATTCACCCCTCCACTTT. It translates to CASSPQPQVTYNSPLHF.

The CDR3 DNA is TGTGCCAGCAGCGCCCCGGGGGAGGGAGTCTACGAGCAGTACTTC. The encoded protein is CASSAPGEGVYEQYF. The chain couples TRBV7-9 to TRBJ2-5; the match to TRBD2 covers 7 bases. Near its end, the DNA agrees better with TRBJ2-7, so the J call may be wrong. Germline assignment: CDR1 SEHNR and CDR2 FQNEAQ (reference sequence). The length of the CDR3 is 15 residues.

The J gene is TRBJ1-5, the V gene TRBV5-6; D may be TRBD1 (6 bases). Per germline, CDR1 SGHDT and CDR2 YYEEEE. V shed 2 bases and J shed 2 bases, with 17 bases lying between them. CDR3 length: 17 residues. CDR3 coding DNA: TGTGCCAGCAGCTTCTGGTTTGGGGGCCGGGGCAATCAGCCCCAGCATTTT. This encodes CASSFWFGGRGNQPQHF.

This sequence joins TRBV7-9 and TRBJ2-3; a weak D match, TRBD2 (5 bases). In germline, CDR1 is SEHNR, CDR2 FQNEAQ (reference sequence). CDR3 length equals 17 residues. With 0 bases removed from V and 2 bases from J, the gap between germline ends came to 15 bases. CDR3 coding DNA: TGTGCCAGCAGCTTAGCGCGGGCGGAGGCCCCCACAGATACGCAGTATTTT. Amino acid sequence: CASSLARAEAPTDTQYF.

The V gene is TRBV5-1, the J gene TRBJ2-7; 8 bases are a match to TRBD1. This CDR3 spans 14 amino acids. Per the germline V gene, CDR1 is SGHRS and CDR2 is YFSETQ. The V and J ends lost 3 bases and 2 bases, in that order; junction bases with no gene match: 4. The CDR3 DNA follows: TGCGCCAGCAGCTCAGACAGGGGCCCCTACGAGCAGTACTTC. Amino acids: CASSSDRGPYEQYF.

This clone was counted only a few times. V usage is TRBV5-4 and J usage is TRBJ2-3; TRBD2 might be the D (5 bases). The CDR3 runs to 15 residues. Trimming removed 5 bases at V and 1 base at J, with 14 bases between. Looked up from germline, CDR1 is SGHNT and CDR2 is YYREEE (reference sequence). CDR3 protein: CASSTYFGGTDTQYF. Written as DNA, the CDR3 is TGTGCCAGCAGTACCTACTTCGGGGGCACAGATACGCAGTATTTT.

The chain joins TRBV5-6 to TRBJ2-5, with 7 bases that match TRBD1. The tail of the sequence fits TRBJ2-7 better, so the J call may be wrong. Germline V gene data show CDR1 as SGHDT and CDR2 as YYEEEE. The CDR3 covers 14 residues. The CDR3 DNA is TGTGCCAGCAGCCCGACAGGGAATGATTACGAGCAGTACTTC. It specifies CASSPTGNDYEQYF.

The CDR3 spells CSARQDTLQHF. CDR3 nucleotide sequence: TGCAGTGCTAGACAGGACACCCTCCAGCATTTT. The rearrangement uses TRBV20-1 and TRBJ1-5; perhaps TRBD1 as D (5 bases). The CDR3 covers 11 residues. Trimming pared 2 bases from V and 12 bases from J, leaving 11 bases between. In germline, CDR1 is DFQATT, CDR2 SNEGSKA (reference sequence).

This clone was picked up a small number of times. V gene TRBV13 combines with J gene TRBJ2-3; perhaps TRBD2 as D (6 bases). The CDR3 length is 14 residues. Trimming left V 10 bases short and J 3 bases short, with 17 bases between. From germline, CDR1 is PRHDT and CDR2 FYEKMQ (reference sequence). The CDR3 reads CATPNGGGTDTQYF. The CDR3 DNA sequence: TGTGCCACCCCTAACGGTGGAGGGACAGATACGCAGTATTTT.

The chain recombines TRBV7-9 with TRBJ2-1, with 12 bases lining up with TRBD2. V lost 4 bases and J lost 7; bases outside the gene matches: 5. CDR1 and CDR2 (germline): SEHNR, FQNEAQ (reference sequence). This CDR3 is 15 amino acids long. In DNA form, the CDR3 reads TGTGCCAGCAGCTCTAGCGGGAGGGCCAAGAATGAGCAGTTCTTC. Its translation: CASSSSGRAKNEQFF.

The V call is TRBV11-2, the J call TRBJ2-3, with no clear D. Germline V CDR1 and CDR2: SGHAT, FQNNGV. The CDR3 contains 13 residues. V shed 5 bases and J shed 2 bases, with 8 bases lying between them. CDR3 protein: CASSPQLTDTQYF. The CDR3, as DNA: TGTGCCAGCAGCCCACAGCTCACAGATACGCAGTATTTT.

This chain uses TRBV27 with TRBJ1-6, with 7 bases that match TRBD1. In germline, CDR1 is MNHEY, CDR2 SMNVEV (reference sequence). CDR3 length: 13 residues. Trimming at V came to 7 bases and at J to 10 bases, leaving 7 bases not matched to a gene. CDR3 nucleotide sequence: TGTGCCAGCAAGGACAGGTCTATGTCACCCCTCCACTTT. Its protein is CASKDRSMSPLHF.

The chain has TRBV7-2 and TRBJ2-7; TRBD1 agrees at 12 bases. The V gene end was trimmed by 6 bases and the J gene end by 4 bases; junction bases not matched to a gene: 7. The CDR3 totals 15 residues. The germline V gene has CDR1 SGHTA and CDR2 FQGNSA. The CDR3 reads CASSSGTGGRYEQYF. Here the CDR3 DNA reads TGTGCCAGCAGTTCCGGGACAGGGGGCAGGTACGAGCAGTACTTC.

The chain carries TRBV5-4 and TRBJ2-7, with 9 bases aligning to TRBD1. The germline gives CDR1 SGHNT, CDR2 YYREEE (reference sequence). The CDR3 sequence is 14 residues long. V shed 3 bases and J 2 bases; nucleotides not matched to a gene: 3. The CDR3 nucleotides read TGTGCCAGCAGCTCCGGGACAGGGACCTACGAGCAGTACTTC. It yields the protein CASSSGTGTYEQYF. The full variable domain, its missing parts supplied by reference TRBV5-4 and TRBJ2-7, is ETGVTQSPTHLIKTRGQQVTLRCSSQSGHNTVSWYQQALGQGPQFIFQYYREEENGRGNFPPRFSGLQFPNYSSELNVNALELDDSALYLCASSSGTGTYEQYFGPGTRLTVT.

The V call is TRBV29-1, the J call TRBJ1-4, with TRBD1 identical over 8 bases. With 6 bases clipped from V and 0 bases from J, the junction kept 12 bases outside the gene matches. The CDR3 length is 17 residues. Germline CDR1 and CDR2: SQVTM and ANQGSEA. The CDR3 coding sequence is TGCAGCGTCCGAGACTGGACAGGGAATGCAACTAATGAAAAACTGTTTTTT. This gives the protein CSVRDWTGNATNEKLFF.

This clone was counted a few times. This chain uses TRBV12-5 with TRBJ2-5, with TRBD1 identical over 9 bases. Germline V lookup: CDR1 LGHNT, CDR2 FRNRAP. This CDR3 has 18 residues. The trim removed 7 bases at V and 5 bases at J, leaving 20 bases unmatched. The CDR3 loop reads CASELAGRDREDGETQYF. CDR3 nucleotide sequence: TGTGCTAGTGAACTTGCAGGCCGGGACAGGGAGGACGGTGAGACCCAGTACTTC.

This chain joins TRBV21-1 and TRBJ1-2; TRBD1, the table's D call, lacks a check against the DNA. TRBV21-1 is a listed pseudogene. The CDR3 has 14 residues. CDR3 bases: TGTGCCAGCAGCAAAGCAAGGGGGCACAATGGCTACACCTTC. Its translation is CASSKARGHNGYTF.

This rearrangement joins TRBV27 to TRBJ2-7; D is uncertain. Trimming shortened V by 4 bases and J by 2 bases, and 24 bases separated the two germline ends. This CDR3 spans 18 amino acids. Germline-derived CDR1 and CDR2 are MNHEY and SMNVEV (reference sequence). CDR3 sequence (DNA): TGTGCCAGCAGTTGTTTCCACGACATTGGTAACGGCCCCTACGAGCAGTACTTC. Protein: CASSCFHDIGNGPYEQYF.

This clone appeared a single time. Other DNA sequences in this specimen translate into the identical CDR3. The chain couples TRBV10-3 to TRBJ1-2, with D tentatively TRBD1 (5 bases). Germline assignment: CDR1 ENHRY and CDR2 SYGVKD. Deletions cut 4 bases from V and 5 bases from J, with 11 bases between. The CDR3 is 13 residues long. Here the CDR3 DNA reads TGTGCCATCAGTGGGGGACTTCTATATGGCTACACCTTC. Translating gives CAISGGLLYGYTF.

The chain uses TRBV7-8 and TRBJ2-1; possibly TRBD1 for D (6 bases). Germline CDR1 reads SGHVS; CDR2 reads FQNEAQ. The CDR3 spans 13 residues. Trimming pared 1 base from V and 9 bases from J, leaving 10 bases between. The CDR3, as DNA: TGTGCCAGCAGCTTAGGGCAGGGGATTGAGCAGTTCTTC. Its protein product is CASSLGQGIEQFF.

The chain couples TRBV6-5 to TRBJ1-5; the D gene is possibly TRBD1 (6 bases). This CDR3 spans 15 amino acids. Per germline, CDR1 MNHEY and CDR2 SVGAGI. Trimming removed 6 bases from V and 3 bases from J, with 15 bases in between. CDR3 residues: CASRPGGGNNQPQHF. CDR3 DNA: TGTGCCAGCAGGCCGGGAGGGGGGAACAATCAGCCCCAGCATTTT.

V and J are TRBV7-6 and TRBJ2-7, with a weak D call TRBD2 (6 bases). V dropped 2 bases and J dropped 0 bases, with 17 bases sitting between them. The CDR3 consists of 17 residues. The germline V gene has CDR1 SGHVS and CDR2 FNYEAQ. The DNA for the CDR3 is TGTGCCAGCAGCTTATTTAGCCGGAGCGGGTTCTCCTACGAGCAGTACTTC. Translating it yields CASSLFSRSGFSYEQYF.

V gene TRBV7-9 combines with J gene TRBJ2-1; a possible D gene is TRBD1 (5 bases). Trimming removed 1 base at V and 3 bases at J, with 10 bases between. The CDR3 totals 15 residues. CDR1 and CDR2 from the germline V gene are SEHNR and FQNEAQ (reference sequence). This CDR3 is CASSLDLRDYNEQFF. The CDR3 nucleotides read TGTGCCAGCAGCTTAGATCTCAGGGACTACAATGAGCAGTTCTTC.

The chain joins TRBV9 to TRBJ1-2; no clear D. Per germline, CDR1 SGDLS and CDR2 YYNGEE. The length of the CDR3 is 11 residues. The V gene lost 5 bases and the J gene lost 6 bases, with 8 bases spanning the gap. Here the CDR3 reads CASRGGDGYTF. As DNA, the CDR3 is TGTGCCAGCAGGGGAGGCGATGGCTACACCTTC.

The chain combines TRBV4-2 with TRBJ2-3; TRBD1 aligns across 9 bases. The germline gives CDR1 LGHNA, CDR2 YNFKEQ. This CDR3 has 16 amino acids. Germline trimming cut 4 bases from V and 2 bases from J; bases unmatched to any gene: 7. This chain's CDR3 is CASSPTGGDFTDTQYF. The CDR3 nucleotides read TGTGCCAGCAGCCCCACAGGGGGCGATTTCACAGATACGCAGTATTTT.

CDR3: CASSGPNRLGEQFF. CDR3 coding DNA: TGCGCCAGCAGTGGGCCTAATAGACTCGGTGAGCAGTTCTTC. V usage is TRBV10-2 and J usage is TRBJ2-1; D is unresolved. Germline V gene sequence: CDR1 WSHSY, CDR2 SAAADI. Trimming left V 4 bases short and J 9 bases short, with 16 bases between. The CDR3 sequence is 14 residues long.

The count of this clone is one. This chain connects TRBV7-3 to TRBJ2-3; possibly TRBD2 for D (6 bases). Trimming pared 0 bases from V and 5 bases from J, leaving 9 bases between. This CDR3 has 14 amino acids. Germline V gene data show CDR1 as SGHTA and CDR2 as FQGTGA. CDR3 region: CASSLTFGGDTQYF. Written as DNA, the CDR3 is TGTGCCAGCAGCTTAACGTTCGGGGGAGATACGCAGTATTTT.